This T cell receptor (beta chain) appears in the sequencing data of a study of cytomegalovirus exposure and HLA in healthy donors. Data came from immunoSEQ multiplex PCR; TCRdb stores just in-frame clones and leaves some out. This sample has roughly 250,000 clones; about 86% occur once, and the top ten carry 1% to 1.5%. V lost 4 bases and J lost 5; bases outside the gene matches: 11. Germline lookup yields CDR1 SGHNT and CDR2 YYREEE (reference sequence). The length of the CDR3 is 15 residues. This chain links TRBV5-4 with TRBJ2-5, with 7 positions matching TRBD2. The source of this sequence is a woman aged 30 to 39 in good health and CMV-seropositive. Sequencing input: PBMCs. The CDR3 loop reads CASSAEGRAVETQYF. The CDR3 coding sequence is TGTGCCAGCAGCGCCGAGGGGAGGGCCGTGGAGACCCAGTACTTC.